Listed below are T cell receptor beta chains from one sample, sequenced in a study of CD8 T cells in ankylosing spondylitis. TCRdb re-called the 5' RACE reads through MiXCR, storing one row per CDR3 protein. Among fewer than 550,000 distinct CDR3 sequences listed, less than 6% were seen once. Sequenced material: blood, either unsorted or a sorted T cell fraction (not recorded which). The receptor set was obtained from a male donor with ankylosing spondylitis. CDR3s include the opening cysteine and the closing phenylalanine or tryptophan. A D gene is named only where the DNA matches it firmly. Clone sizes are given selectively: once, few, many, or a class where the clone is expanded.

v_gene	d_gene	abundance	j_gene	CDR3aa	CDR3nt
TRBV18	.	.	TRBJ1-2	CASSGTDYGYTF	TGTGCCAGCTCAGGAACGGACTATGGCTACACCTTC
TRBV4-2	.	many	TRBJ2-7	CASSQDHFYEQYF	TGTGCCAGCAGCCAAGATCACTTCTACGAGCAGTACTTC
TRBV7-2	.	few	TRBJ2-6	CASTRGFSGANVLTF	TGTGCCAGCACCCGGGGGTTCTCTGGGGCCAACGTCCTGACTTTC
TRBV5-1	TRBD2	many	TRBJ2-3	CASSASGGTDTQYF	TGCGCCAGCAGCGCTAGCGGGGGGACAGATACGCAGTATTTT
TRBV20-1	.	many	TRBJ2-5	CSVGTSTETQYF	TGCAGTGTTGGTACTAGCACGGAGACCCAGTACTTC
TRBV24-1	TRBD1	many	TRBJ2-5	CATSDIGTAQETQYF	TGTGCCACCAGTGACATAGGGACAGCGCAAGAGACCCAGTACTTC
TRBV15	.	many	TRBJ2-7	CATSRDGARSYEQYF	TGTGCCACCAGCAGAGATGGGGCCCGTTCCTACGAGCAGTACTTC
TRBV20-1	TRBD1	many	TRBJ1-1	CSATRGDTEAFF	TGCAGTGCAACCAGGGGGGACACTGAAGCTTTCTTT
TRBV5-1	.	many	TRBJ1-1	CASSLAIGSGEAFF	TGCGCCAGCAGCTTGGCCATTGGCTCGGGTGAAGCTTTCTTT
TRBV4-2	.	many	TRBJ1-2	CASSQEAGGYGYTF	TGTGCCAGCAGCCAAGAAGCCGGGGGCTATGGCTACACCTTC
TRBV11-1	.	few	TRBJ2-7	CASSLGVGVGTTVYSYEQYF	TGTGCCAGCAGCTTAGGCGTCGGTGTAGGGACAACAGTTTACTCCTACGAGCAGTACTTC
TRBV5-6	TRBD2	many	TRBJ2-2	CASSWGAIAGGSSTGELFF	TGTGCCAGCAGCTGGGGGGCCATAGCGGGAGGTTCGAGCACCGGGGAGCTGTTTTTT
TRBV27	.	many	TRBJ2-2	CASSWGRGTNTGELFF	TGTGCCAGCAGTTGGGGGCGGGGTACGAACACCGGGGAGCTGTTTTTT
TRBV25-1	.	many	TRBJ2-2	CASSVYTGELFF	TGTGCCAGCAGTGTTTATACCGGGGAGCTGTTTTTT
TRBV5-1	TRBD2	.	TRBJ2-2	CASSLGVSGTGELFF	TGCGCCAGCAGCTTGGGAGTTAGCGGGACCGGGGAGCTGTTTTTT
TRBV6-1	TRBD1	many	TRBJ1-1	CASSPHRGENTEAFF	TGTGCCAGCAGTCCACACAGGGGGGAGAACACTGAAGCTTTCTTT
TRBV11-2	.	many	TRBJ2-7	CASSDRQAYEQYF	TGTGCCAGCAGCGACCGACAGGCCTACGAGCAGTACTTC
TRBV13	.	many	TRBJ2-7	CASSPTQRNEQYF	TGTGCCAGCAGCCCTACACAGAGGAACGAGCAGTACTTC
TRBV11-2	.	many	TRBJ2-5	CASSLERDGAGRETQYF	TGTGCCAGCAGCTTAGAACGCGACGGGGCTGGAAGAGAGACCCAGTACTTC
TRBV3-1	TRBD1	.	TRBJ2-2	CASSQGFGTGDTGELFF	TGTGCCAGCAGCCAAGGTTTCGGGACAGGGGACACCGGGGAGCTGTTTTTT
TRBV27	.	.	TRBJ1-2	CASSLIAGAPLNYGYTF	TGTGCCAGCAGTTTAATTGCAGGGGCCCCTCTCAACTATGGCTACACCTTC
TRBV9	.	few	TRBJ2-7	CASSPRPTGEQYF	TGTGCCAGCAGCCCCCGCCCGACTGGAGAGCAGTACTTC
TRBV6-1	.	many	TRBJ1-1	CASSEEGRATEAFF	TGTGCCAGCAGTGAGGAGGGTAGGGCCACTGAAGCTTTCTTT
TRBV6-5	.	many	TRBJ1-2	CASSYSLGSYGYTF	TGTGCCAGCAGTTACTCTTTGGGCAGCTATGGCTACACCTTC
TRBV7-9	TRBD1	many	TRBJ2-7	CASSLGQAFYEQYF	TGTGCCAGCAGCTTGGGACAGGCCTTTTACGAGCAGTACTTC